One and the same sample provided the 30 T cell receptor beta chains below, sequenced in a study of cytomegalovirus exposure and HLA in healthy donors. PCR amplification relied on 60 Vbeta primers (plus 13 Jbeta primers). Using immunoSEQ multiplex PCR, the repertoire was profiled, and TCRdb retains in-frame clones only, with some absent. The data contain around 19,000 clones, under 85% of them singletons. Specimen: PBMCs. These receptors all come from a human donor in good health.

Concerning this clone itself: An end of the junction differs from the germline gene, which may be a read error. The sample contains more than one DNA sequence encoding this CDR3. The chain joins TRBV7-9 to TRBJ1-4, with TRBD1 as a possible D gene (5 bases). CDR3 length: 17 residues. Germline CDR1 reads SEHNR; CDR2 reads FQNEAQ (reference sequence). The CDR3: CASSPLNIQATNEKLFF. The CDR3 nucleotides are TGTGCCAGCAGCCCACTGAATATACAGGCAACTAATGAAAAGCTGTTTTTT.

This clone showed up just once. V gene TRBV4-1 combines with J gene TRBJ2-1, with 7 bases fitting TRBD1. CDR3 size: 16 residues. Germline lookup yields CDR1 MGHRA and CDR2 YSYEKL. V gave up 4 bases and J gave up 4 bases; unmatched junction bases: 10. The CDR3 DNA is TGCGCCAGCAGCCGAACAGGGGCCGCGGAGTACAATGAGCAGTTCTTC. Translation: CASSRTGAAEYNEQFF.

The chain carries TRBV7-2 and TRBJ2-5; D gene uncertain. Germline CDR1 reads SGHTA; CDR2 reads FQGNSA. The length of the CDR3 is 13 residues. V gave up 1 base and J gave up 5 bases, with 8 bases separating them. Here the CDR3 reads CASSLGAYETQYF. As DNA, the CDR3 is TGTGCCAGCAGCTTAGGGGCGTATGAGACCCAGTACTTC.

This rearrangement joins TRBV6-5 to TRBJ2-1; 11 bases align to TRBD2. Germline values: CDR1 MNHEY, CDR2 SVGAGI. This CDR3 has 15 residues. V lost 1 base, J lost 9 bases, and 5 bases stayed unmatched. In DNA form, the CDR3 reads TGTGCCAGCAGTTACTTTAGCGGGGGGGCCGGTGAGCAGTTCTTC. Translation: CASSYFSGGAGEQFF.

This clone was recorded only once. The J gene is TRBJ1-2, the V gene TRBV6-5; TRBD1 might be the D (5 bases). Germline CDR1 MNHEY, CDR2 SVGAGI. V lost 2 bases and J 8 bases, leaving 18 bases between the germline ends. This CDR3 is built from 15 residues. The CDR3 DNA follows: TGTGCCAGCAGTTACCCCGGAGGGGCTCCCCGGGGCTACACCTTC. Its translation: CASSYPGGAPRGYTF.

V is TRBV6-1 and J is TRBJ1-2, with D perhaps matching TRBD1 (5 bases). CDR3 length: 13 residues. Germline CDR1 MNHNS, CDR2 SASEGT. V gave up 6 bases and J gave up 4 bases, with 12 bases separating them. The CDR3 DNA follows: TGTGCCAGCAGAGCACGGGACTCCTATGGCTACACCTTC. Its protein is CASRARDSYGYTF.

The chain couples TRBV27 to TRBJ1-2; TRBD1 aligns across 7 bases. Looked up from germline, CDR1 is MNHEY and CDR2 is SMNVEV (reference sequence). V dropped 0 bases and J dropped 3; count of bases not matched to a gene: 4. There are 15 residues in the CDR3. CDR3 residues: CASSLSAGGHYGYTF. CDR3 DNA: TGTGCCAGCAGTTTATCGGCAGGGGGGCACTATGGCTACACCTTC.

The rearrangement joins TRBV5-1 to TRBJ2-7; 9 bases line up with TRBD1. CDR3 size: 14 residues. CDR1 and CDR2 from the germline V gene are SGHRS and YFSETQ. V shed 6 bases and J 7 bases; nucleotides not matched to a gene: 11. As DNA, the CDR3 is TGCGCCAGCACCCTGACAGGGGGGGAGAGAGAGCAGTACTTC. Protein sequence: CASTLTGGEREQYF.

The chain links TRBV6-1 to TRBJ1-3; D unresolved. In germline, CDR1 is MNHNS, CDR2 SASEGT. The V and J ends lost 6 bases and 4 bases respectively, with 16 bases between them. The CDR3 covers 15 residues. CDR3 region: CASRREEFGGNTIYF. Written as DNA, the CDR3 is TGTGCCAGCAGGAGAGAGGAGTTCGGAGGAAACACCATATATTTT.

CDR3 sequence reads: CAWGQGSVSPLHF. In nucleotides, the CDR3 is TGTGCCTGGGGACAGGGATCGGTCTCACCCCTCCACTTT. This rearrangement joins TRBV30 to TRBJ1-6, with 8 bases identical to TRBD1. The J segment lost 10 bases and the V segment lost 5 bases, leaving 7 bases of the junction unmatched. The CDR3 has 13 amino acids. Germline CDR1 and CDR2: GTSNPN and SVGIG (reference sequence).

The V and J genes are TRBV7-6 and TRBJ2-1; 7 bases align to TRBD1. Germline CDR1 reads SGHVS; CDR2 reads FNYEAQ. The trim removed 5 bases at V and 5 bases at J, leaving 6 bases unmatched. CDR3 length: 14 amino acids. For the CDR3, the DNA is TGTGCCAGCAGCGCCAGGGGGAGCCACAATGAGCAGTTCTTC. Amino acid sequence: CASSARGSHNEQFF.

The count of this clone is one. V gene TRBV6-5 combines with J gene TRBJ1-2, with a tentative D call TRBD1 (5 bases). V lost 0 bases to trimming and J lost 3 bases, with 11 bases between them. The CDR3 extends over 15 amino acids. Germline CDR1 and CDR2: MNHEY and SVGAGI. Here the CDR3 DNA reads TGTGCCAGCAGTTACTCCTTACAGGCGGACTATGGCTACACCTTC. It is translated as CASSYSLQADYGYTF.

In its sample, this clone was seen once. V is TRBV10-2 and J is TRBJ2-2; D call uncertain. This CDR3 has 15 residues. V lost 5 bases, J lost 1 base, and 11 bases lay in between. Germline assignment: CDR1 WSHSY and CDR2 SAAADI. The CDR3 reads CASSFPTRNTGELFF. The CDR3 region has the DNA TGCGCCAGCAGTTTCCCCACCAGGAACACCGGGGAGCTGTTTTTT.

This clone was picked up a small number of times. The CDR3 loop reads CASPPQGGYNEQFF. The CDR3 DNA is TGCGCCAGCCCCCCCCAAGGGGGATACAATGAGCAGTTCTTC. V is TRBV5-1 and J is TRBJ2-1, with TRBD1 as a possible D gene (6 bases). The V and J ends lost 7 bases and 4 bases respectively, with 15 bases between them. Germline V gene lookup returns CDR1 SGHRS and CDR2 YFSETQ. This CDR3 comprises 14 residues.

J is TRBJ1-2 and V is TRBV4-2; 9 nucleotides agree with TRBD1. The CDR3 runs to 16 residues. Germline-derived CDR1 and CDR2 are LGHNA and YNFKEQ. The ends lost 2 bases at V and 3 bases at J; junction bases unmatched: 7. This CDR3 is CASSQIPRDRDYGYTF. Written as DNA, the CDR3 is TGTGCCAGCAGCCAAATCCCGAGGGACAGGGACTATGGCTACACCTTC.

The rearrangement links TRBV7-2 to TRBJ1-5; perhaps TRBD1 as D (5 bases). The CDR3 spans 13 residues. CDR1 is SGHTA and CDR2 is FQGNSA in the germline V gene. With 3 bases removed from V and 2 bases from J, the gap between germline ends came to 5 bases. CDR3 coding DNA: TGTGCCAGCAGCTTCAGGGGCAATCAGCCCCAGCATTTT. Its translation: CASSFRGNQPQHF.

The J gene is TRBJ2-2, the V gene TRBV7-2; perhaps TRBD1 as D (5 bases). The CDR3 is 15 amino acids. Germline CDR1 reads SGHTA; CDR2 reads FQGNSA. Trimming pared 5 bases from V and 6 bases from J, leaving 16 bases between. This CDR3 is CASSARPTGSGELFF. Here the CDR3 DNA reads TGTGCCAGCAGCGCCCGACCAACAGGTTCCGGGGAGCTGTTTTTT.

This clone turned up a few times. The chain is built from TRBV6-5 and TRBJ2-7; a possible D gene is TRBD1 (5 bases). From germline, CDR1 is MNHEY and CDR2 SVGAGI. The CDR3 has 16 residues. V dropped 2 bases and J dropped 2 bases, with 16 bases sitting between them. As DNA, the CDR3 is TGTGCCAGCAGTTACATGGCAGGGTACGACCCCTACGAGCAGTACTTC. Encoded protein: CASSYMAGYDPYEQYF.

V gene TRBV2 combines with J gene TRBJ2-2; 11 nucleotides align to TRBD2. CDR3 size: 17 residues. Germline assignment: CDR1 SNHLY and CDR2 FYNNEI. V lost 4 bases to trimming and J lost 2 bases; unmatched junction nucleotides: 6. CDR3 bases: TGTGCCAGCAGTGGAAGTCTAGCGGGGGGAAACACCGGGGAGCTGTTTTTT. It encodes CASSGSLAGGNTGELFF.

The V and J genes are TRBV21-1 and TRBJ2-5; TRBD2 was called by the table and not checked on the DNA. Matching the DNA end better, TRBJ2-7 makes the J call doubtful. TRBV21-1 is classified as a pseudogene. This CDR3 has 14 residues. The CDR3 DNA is TGTGCCAGCAGCAAAGAGCAGCGGGACTACGAGCAGTACTTC. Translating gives CASSKEQRDYEQYF.

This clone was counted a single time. The CDR3 is CASSLENYEQYF. The CDR3 DNA is TGTGCCAGCAGCTTAGAAAACTACGAGCAGTACTTC. The chain carries TRBV7-9 and TRBJ2-5; D unresolved. The DNA end favors TRBJ2-7, so the J call may be wrong. CDR3 length equals 12 residues. Per the germline V gene, CDR1 is SEHNR and CDR2 is FQNEAQ (reference sequence).

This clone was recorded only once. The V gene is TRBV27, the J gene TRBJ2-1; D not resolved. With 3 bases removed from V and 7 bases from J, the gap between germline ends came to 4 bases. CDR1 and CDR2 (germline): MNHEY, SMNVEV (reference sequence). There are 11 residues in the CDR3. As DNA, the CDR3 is TGTGCCAGCAGTTTCCTGAATGAGCAGTTCTTC. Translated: CASSFLNEQFF.

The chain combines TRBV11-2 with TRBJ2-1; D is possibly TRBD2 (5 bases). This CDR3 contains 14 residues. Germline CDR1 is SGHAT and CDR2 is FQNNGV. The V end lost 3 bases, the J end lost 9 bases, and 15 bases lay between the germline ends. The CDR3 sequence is CASSFAQGGFEQFF. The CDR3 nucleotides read TGTGCCAGCAGCTTCGCCCAAGGAGGTTTTGAGCAGTTCTTC.

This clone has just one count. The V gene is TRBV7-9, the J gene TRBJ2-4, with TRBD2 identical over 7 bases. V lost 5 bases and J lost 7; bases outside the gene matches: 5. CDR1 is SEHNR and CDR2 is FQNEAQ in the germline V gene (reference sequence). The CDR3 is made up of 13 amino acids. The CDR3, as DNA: TGTGCCAGCAGCCCCGGGGGGTTGAACATTCAGTACTTC. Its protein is CASSPGGLNIQYF.

The CDR3 coding sequence is TGTGCCAGCAGACGCAGGAGGGAGAACACTGAAGCTTTCTTT. Encoded protein: CASRRRRENTEAFF. J is TRBJ1-1 and V is TRBV27; no reliable D call. Trimming stripped 6 bases from V and 1 base from J, with 12 bases between. The CDR3 spans 14 residues. Germline V lookup: CDR1 MNHEY, CDR2 SMNVEV (reference sequence).

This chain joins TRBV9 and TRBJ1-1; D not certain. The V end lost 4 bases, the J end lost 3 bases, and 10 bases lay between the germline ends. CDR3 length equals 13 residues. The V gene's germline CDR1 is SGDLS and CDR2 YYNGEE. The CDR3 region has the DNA TGTGCCAGCAGCTATCAAGGAGACACTGAAGCTTTCTTT. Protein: CASSYQGDTEAFF.

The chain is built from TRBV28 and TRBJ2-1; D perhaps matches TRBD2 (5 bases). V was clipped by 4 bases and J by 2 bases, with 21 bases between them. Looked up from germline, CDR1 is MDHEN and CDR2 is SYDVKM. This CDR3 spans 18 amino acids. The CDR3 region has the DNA TGTGCCAGCAGTTCACCCTCAGGACTCGCAAGAACCTACAATGAGCAGTTCTTC. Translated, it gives CASSSPSGLARTYNEQFF.

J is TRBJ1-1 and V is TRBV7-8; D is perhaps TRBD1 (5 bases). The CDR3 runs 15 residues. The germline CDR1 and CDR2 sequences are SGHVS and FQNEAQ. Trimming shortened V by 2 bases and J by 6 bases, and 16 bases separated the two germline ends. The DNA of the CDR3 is TGTGCCAGCAGCTTAATGGCAGGGTCTAACGCTGAAGCTTTCTTT. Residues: CASSLMAGSNAEAFF.

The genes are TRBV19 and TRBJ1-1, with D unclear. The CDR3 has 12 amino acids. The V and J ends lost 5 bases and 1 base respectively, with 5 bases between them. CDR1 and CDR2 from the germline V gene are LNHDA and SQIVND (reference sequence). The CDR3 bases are TGTGCCAGTAGTTGGCCGAACACTGAAGCTTTCTTT. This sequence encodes CASSWPNTEAFF.

CDR3 sequence reads: CAVGGTSGGRYEQYF. Here the CDR3 DNA reads TGTGCCGTCGGGGGGACTAGCGGGGGGCGCTACGAGCAGTACTTC. The chain is built from TRBV6-5 and TRBJ2-7; 15 bases are shared with TRBD2. The V segment lost 11 bases and the J segment 3 bases; nucleotides outside the gene matches: 8. Germline CDR1 MNHEY, CDR2 SVGAGI. The CDR3 consists of 15 residues.